A single sample is the source of the 15 T cell receptor beta chains below, sequenced in a study of technical replicates of blood from several donors. Assay used: immunoSEQ multiplex PCR; TCRdb lists only in-frame clones, some missing. This table has 84,000 or so clones, 90% to 95% appearing once. Sequenced sample: T cells isolated from PBMCs. The receptors stem from a human donor in good health.

The chain joins TRBV18 to TRBJ1-2; D is perhaps TRBD1 (6 bases). V lost 2 bases to trimming and J lost 1 base, with 11 bases between them. The CDR3 consists of 15 residues. Germline V gene sequence: CDR1 KGHSH, CDR2 LQKENI. For the CDR3, the DNA is TGTGCCAGCTCACCAAGGGACACCTATAACTATGGCTACACCTTC. Translating it yields CASSPRDTYNYGYTF.

The chain has TRBV28 and TRBJ1-5, with D possibly being TRBD1 (6 bases). This CDR3 region has 16 residues. V was pared by 6 bases and J by 2 bases, with 17 bases between. The germline V gene has CDR1 MDHEN and CDR2 SYDVKM. CDR3 region: CASSSLRGVGNQPQHF. In nucleotides, the CDR3 is TGTGCCAGCAGCTCGCTCAGGGGAGTGGGCAATCAGCCCCAGCATTTT.

The V gene is TRBV9, the J gene TRBJ1-6; D is undetermined. Trimming left V 0 bases short and J 10 bases short, with 14 bases between. From germline, CDR1 is SGDLS and CDR2 YYNGEE. This CDR3 region has 15 residues. The CDR3 spells CASSVGPGFESPLHF. DNA for the CDR3: TGTGCCAGCAGCGTAGGTCCCGGGTTTGAATCACCCCTCCACTTT.

In its sample, this clone was seen once. The rearrangement links TRBV6-1 to TRBJ2-1, with D hard to call. The V end was cut by 7 bases, the J end by 6 bases, with 13 bases between. The germline CDR1 and CDR2 sequences are MNHNS and SASEGT. The CDR3 covers 13 residues. CDR3 in DNA: TGTGCCAGCACCGAAACCCTAGTCAATGAGCAGTTCTTC. Amino acids: CASTETLVNEQFF.

Points on this clone: At one of its ends the junction is not consistent with the germline gene, which may arise from a read error. The chain carries TRBV7-7 and TRBJ2-5; D might be TRBD2 (5 bases). Germline assignment: CDR1 SSHAT and CDR2 FNYEAQ (reference sequence). This CDR3 is built from 14 residues. The chain's CDR3 is CASSLGPGEETQYF. CDR3 in DNA: TGTGCTAGCAGCCTAGGGCCCGGGGAAGAGACCCAGTACTTC. Using reference TRBV7-7 and TRBJ2-5 for the parts outside the CDR3, the full variable domain is GAGVSQSPRYKVTKRGQDVTLRCDPISSHATLYWYQQALGQGPEFLTYFNYEAQPDKSGLPSDRFSAERPEGSISTLTIQRTEQRDSAMYRCASSLGPGEETQYFGPGTRLLVL.

The J gene is TRBJ2-5, the V gene TRBV7-2; D is uncertain. The ends were cut back, 1 base at V and 5 bases at J, with 5 bases in the middle. This CDR3 is built from 12 residues. Germline CDR1 and CDR2: SGHTA and FQGNSA. The CDR3 protein is CASSLGYETQYF. For the CDR3, the DNA is TGTGCCAGCAGCTTAGGTTATGAGACCCAGTACTTC.

The chain has TRBV5-6 and TRBJ2-2; D is unresolved. CDR1 is SGHDT and CDR2 is YYEEEE in the germline V gene. Trimming pared 4 bases from V and 5 bases from J, leaving 15 bases between. The CDR3 is 15 residues long. The CDR3 bases are TGTGCCAGCAGCCCCCCTAAGAAGAGAACCGGGGAGCTGTTTTTT. Protein product: CASSPPKKRTGELFF.

This clone was found once. The chain's CDR3 is CASSLVASGNTGELFF. The CDR3 nucleotides are TGTGCCAGCAGCTTGGTCGCTAGCGGGAACACCGGGGAGCTGTTTTTT. The chain employs TRBV5-6 and TRBJ2-2; 7 nucleotides line up with TRBD2. The V gene's germline CDR1 is SGHDT and CDR2 YYEEEE. CDR3 length: 16 residues. V was clipped by 0 bases and J by 1 base; unmatched bases: 3.

The rearrangement uses TRBV25-1 and TRBJ1-2, with D perhaps TRBD1 (6 bases). This CDR3 is built from 15 residues. V shed 4 bases and J shed 4 bases, with 16 bases lying between them. Germline CDR1 MGHDK, CDR2 SYGVNS. In nucleotides, the CDR3 is TGTGCCAGCAGTGCTTTTGGACAGAACATCTATGGCTACACCTTC. This gives the protein CASSAFGQNIYGYTF.

The chain carries TRBV7-9 and TRBJ1-4, with 7 bases identical to TRBD1. The CDR3 has 13 amino acids. CDR1 and CDR2 from the germline V gene are SEHNR and FQNEAQ (reference sequence). V lost 10 bases, J lost 6 bases, and 8 bases stayed unmatched. The CDR3 loop reads CAILDGTDEKLFF. The CDR3 nucleotides read TGTGCCATTTTAGACGGGACAGATGAAAAACTGTTTTTT.

This rearrangement joins TRBV29-1 to TRBJ2-3; 9 bases match TRBD2. The germline V gene encodes CDR1 SQVTM and CDR2 ANQGSEA. The CDR3 length is 14 residues. The junction had 4 bases not matched to a gene; V was cut back by 4 bases and J by 2 bases. CDR3 nucleotides: TGCAGCGTTGCGACTAGCGGCCCCACAGATACGCAGTATTTT. Translated, it gives CSVATSGPTDTQYF.

V usage is TRBV5-1 and J usage is TRBJ1-1; tentatively, D is TRBD1 (5 bases). V was trimmed by 0 bases and J by 1 base, leaving 13 bases between them. The CDR3 spans 16 residues. The germline V gene encodes CDR1 SGHRS and CDR2 YFSETQ. The CDR3 region is CASSLGRGLQNTEAFF. The CDR3 DNA is TGCGCCAGCAGCTTGGGTCGGGGACTCCAGAACACTGAAGCTTTCTTT.

V gene TRBV29-1 combines with J gene TRBJ2-3, with D perhaps TRBD1 (5 bases). The CDR3 is made up of 15 amino acids. The V gene's germline CDR1 is SQVTM and CDR2 ANQGSEA. The V end lost 4 bases, the J end lost 2 bases, and 16 bases lay between the germline ends. The CDR3 bases are TGCAGCGTTGTCGCGCAGGGTGGTGTCACAGATACGCAGTATTTT. This codes for CSVVAQGGVTDTQYF.

This chain links TRBV5-5 with TRBJ1-2, with 9 nucleotides matching TRBD1. The CDR3 totals 15 residues. Germline assignment: CDR1 SGHKS and CDR2 YYEKEE (reference sequence). V was pared by 6 bases and J by 5 bases, with 11 bases of the junction left unmatched. Written as DNA, the CDR3 is TGTGCCAGCATACCCGGGACAGGGCAAATGTATGGCTACACCTTC. Residues: CASIPGTGQMYGYTF.

Of note for this clone: Other DNA sequences of this sample code for an identical CDR3. V usage is TRBV5-1 and J usage is TRBJ1-1; 10 bases line up with TRBD1. CDR1 is SGHRS, CDR2 YFSETQ, per germline. CDR3 size: 14 residues. The J segment lost 5 bases and the V segment lost 4 bases, leaving 5 bases of the junction unmatched. The CDR3 is CASSPGTGETEAFF. DNA for the CDR3: TGCGCCAGCAGCCCCGGGACAGGGGAAACTGAAGCTTTCTTT. The full variable domain, its missing parts supplied by reference TRBV5-1 and TRBJ1-1, is KAGVTQTPRYLIKTRGQQVTLSCSPISGHRSVSWYQQTPGQGLQFLFEYFSETQRNKGNFPGRFSGRQFSNSRSEMNVSTLELGDSALYLCASSPGTGETEAFFGQGTRLTVV.